The source of this T cell receptor beta chain is a study of CD8+ T cells in alopecia areata. Background on the study: Those patients who were treated received oral tofacitinib, which was given at 5 to 10 mg twice daily for moderate-to-severe alopecia areata.

Both peripheral blood and punch biopsies of lesional scalp skin were obtained from patients who had alopecia areata. T lymphocytes (CD4+ and CD8+) were sorted from PBMCs. Reverse transcribed after extraction, RNA yielded cDNA as the sequencing template. The table came from immunoSEQ multiplex PCR; TCRdb's copy has only in-frame clones and leaves some out. The table has fewer than 200,000 clones, about 72% seen once; the top ten hold 10% to 12%. This material consisted of CD8+ T cells sorted from blood, taken at week 0. The TCR comes from a human donor with alopecia areata.

CDR3 sequence (DNA): TGTGCCAGCAGCGGCTCCTACGAGCAGTACTTC. Translating it yields CASSGSYEQYF. This rearrangement joins TRBV9 to TRBJ2-7, with D unclear. Trimming removed 3 bases at V and 0 bases at J, with 1 base between. Germline V gene data show CDR1 as SGDLS and CDR2 as YYNGEE. This CDR3 contains 11 residues.